What follows are 20 T cell receptor beta chains derived from one specimen sequenced in a study of breast tumors, draining lymph nodes, adjacent tissues. Samples came from axillary lymph nodes draining the breast cancer. TCRdb re-called the multiplex PCR reads through MiXCR, storing one row per CDR3 protein. The table includes some 120,000 distinct CDR3 sequences, 15% to 20% detected once. Sequenced sample: axillary lymph node tissue. The receptors originated from a female donor with breast cancer. Some clones in this sample may be carry-over from other donors' samples.

Ten or more counts support this clonotype. The chain uses TRBV20-1 and TRBJ2-1; 8 nucleotides line up with TRBD2. The J segment lost 3 bases and the V segment lost 4 bases, leaving 11 bases of the junction unmatched. This CDR3 comprises 16 residues. The germline V gene encodes CDR1 DFQATT and CDR2 SNEGSKA (reference sequence). The CDR3 reads CSATQGSGSLYNEQFF. The CDR3 DNA is TGCAGTGCTACCCAGGGCAGCGGGAGTCTCTACAATGAGCAGTTCTTC.

This clonotype was observed a handful of times. One end of the junction varies from germline; a read error may be responsible. The chain employs TRBV2 and TRBJ2-3; D is uncertain. Germline V gene sequence: CDR1 SNHLY, CDR2 FYNNEI. The CDR3 spans 11 residues. The CDR3 DNA is TGTGTCAGCAGTGAGACAGATACGCAGTATTTT. Its protein product is CVSSETDTQYF.

This clonotype has ten or more counts. The gene calls are TRBV12-5 and TRBJ2-2; no firm D call. The V gene lost 7 bases and the J gene lost 7 bases, with 10 bases spanning the gap. This CDR3 contains 12 residues. CDR1 is LGHNT, CDR2 FRNRAP, per germline. As DNA, the CDR3 is TGTGCTAGTGCCGGACGTTTCGGGGAGCTGTTTTTT. This codes for CASAGRFGELFF.

This clonotype was picked up many times. The chain couples TRBV2 to TRBJ2-1, with D uncertain. The CDR3 runs to 13 residues. V was cut by 8 bases and J by 6 bases, with 14 bases left in between. The germline gives CDR1 SNHLY, CDR2 FYNNEI. CDR3 amino acids: CASSWSSGNEQFF. The CDR3 DNA follows: TGTGCCAGCTCATGGTCGTCGGGCAATGAGCAGTTCTTC. The whole variable domain, filled in from reference TRBV2 and TRBJ2-1, reads EPEVTQTPSHQVTQMGQEVILRCVPISNHLYFYWYRQILGQKVEFLVSFYNNEISEKSEIFDDQFSVERPDGSNFTLKIRSTKLEDSAMYFCASSWSSGNEQFFGPGTRLTVL.

Concerning this clonotype itself: Compared with germline, one end of the junction differs, possibly owing to a read error. J is TRBJ2-5 and V is TRBV7-2, with D possibly being TRBD1 or TRBD2 (5 bases each). Per the germline V gene, CDR1 is SGHTA and CDR2 is FQGNSA. This CDR3 is built from 14 residues. The CDR3 nucleotides are TGTGCCAGCAGCTTCCCAGGGACCCAAGGGACCCAGTACTTC. This translates into CASSFPGTQGTQYF.

This clonotype was detected ten times or more. V gene TRBV19 combines with J gene TRBJ1-2; 8 nucleotides align to TRBD1. CDR3 length: 15 amino acids. Germline loops: CDR1 LNHDA, CDR2 SQIVND (reference sequence). After removal of 5 bases from V and 5 bases from J, the junction contained 10 bases not matched to a gene. The CDR3 region is CASSEGTGGGYGYTF. For the CDR3, the DNA is TGTGCCAGTAGTGAGGGGACAGGTGGAGGGTATGGCTACACCTTC.

As concerns this clonotype: One end of the junction is discordant with germline, which a read error may explain. The rearrangement uses TRBV19 and TRBJ1-2; perhaps TRBD1 as D (5 bases). This CDR3 spans 17 amino acids. Germline CDR1 LNHDA, CDR2 SQIVND (reference sequence). The CDR3 sequence: CASSISVGRAGSYGHTF. The CDR3 DNA sequence: TGTGCCAGTAGTATCTCGGTTGGCAGGGCTGGGAGCTATGGCCACACCTTC.

The sample holds many counts of this clonotype. DNA for the CDR3: TGTGCCAGTAGTATCAGTGACAGGGTAGTACAGCCCCAGCATTTT. As protein: CASSISDRVVQPQHF. This chain connects TRBV19 to TRBJ1-5; 7 bases match TRBD1. The germline V gene has CDR1 LNHDA and CDR2 SQIVND (reference sequence). There are 15 residues in the CDR3. V dropped 3 bases and J dropped 7; count of bases not matched to a gene: 9.

This clonotype was counted ten times or more. The J gene is TRBJ2-5, the V gene TRBV4-1; 9 bases fit TRBD2. This CDR3 spans 16 amino acids. Trimming took 0 bases from V and 4 from J; bases not matched to a gene: 6. Germline V gene data show CDR1 as MGHRA and CDR2 as YSYEKL. CDR3 sequence (DNA): TGCGCCAGCAGCCAAGATGGGACTAGCCGGGGAGAGACCCAGTACTTC. The encoded protein is CASSQDGTSRGETQYF.

This clonotype has at least ten counts. V usage is TRBV5-8 and J usage is TRBJ2-1; TRBD2 aligns across 10 bases. The germline V gene encodes CDR1 SGHTS and CDR2 YDEGEE. This CDR3 is 14 amino acids long. V shed 4 bases and J 8 bases; nucleotides not matched to a gene: 6. CDR3 region: CASSERGGTDEQFF. CDR3 DNA sequence: TGTGCCAGCAGCGAGCGGGGGGGGACGGATGAGCAGTTCTTC.

This clonotype was found many times. The chain employs TRBV5-8 and TRBJ1-4; no definite D call. The V end lost 0 bases, the J end lost 5 bases, and 8 bases lay between the germline ends. The germline V gene has CDR1 SGHTS and CDR2 YDEGEE. The CDR3 has 14 amino acids. CDR3 in amino acids: CASSLGGENEKLFF. CDR3 coding DNA: TGTGCCAGCAGCTTGGGCGGCGAGAATGAAAAACTGTTTTTT.

This clonotype was observed many times. This chain joins TRBV7-8 and TRBJ2-3, with D possibly matching TRBD1 (5 bases). Germline loops: CDR1 SGHVS, CDR2 FQNEAQ. Trimming pared 5 bases from V and 4 bases from J, leaving 16 bases between. The CDR3 spans 15 residues. DNA for the CDR3: TGTGCCAGCAGCAAACCAGGGAAACCCCCAGATACGCAGTATTTT. Protein product: CASSKPGKPPDTQYF.

This clonotype was recorded at least ten times. The chain recombines TRBV2 with TRBJ2-5, with 15 bases that match TRBD2. Germline V gene data show CDR1 as SNHLY and CDR2 as FYNNEI. Germline trimming cut 6 bases from V and 5 bases from J; bases unmatched to any gene: 4. CDR3 length equals 15 residues. The chain's CDR3 is CASRGLAGGGETQYF. The CDR3 DNA sequence: TGTGCCAGCAGGGGACTAGCGGGGGGTGGGGAGACCCAGTACTTC.

Remarks on this clonotype: Possible read error: a much larger clone is one base away. The CDR3 does not close with the conserved phenylalanine or tryptophan, likely indicating a read error. This chain links TRBV7-2 with TRBJ2-1; D is ambiguous. CDR1 and CDR2 from the germline V gene are SGHTA and FQGNSA. The germline V and J ends were trimmed by 5 bases and 3 bases, with 5 bases remaining between them. The length of the CDR3 is 12 residues. CDR3 nucleotide sequence: TGTGCCAGCAGCCTTTTCTACAATGAGCAGTTCCTC. Translating gives CASSLFYNEQFL.

The table lists this clonotype with many counts. The chain joins TRBV6-4 to TRBJ1-5; no firm D call. The length of the CDR3 is 18 residues. V was cut by 8 bases and J by 2 bases, with 25 bases left in between. The germline CDR1 and CDR2 sequences are MRHNA and SNTAGT. CDR3 amino acids: CASQNPRPATWRNQPQHF. Here the CDR3 DNA reads TGTGCCAGCCAAAATCCTCGACCTGCGACCTGGCGCAATCAGCCCCAGCATTTT.

This clonotype has ten or more counts. CDR3 sequence: CASSLTGHMGAANNSPLHF. CDR3 bases: TGTGCCAGCAGCTTAACGGGACATATGGGAGCGGCGAATAATTCACCCCTCCACTTT. This chain links TRBV7-3 with TRBJ1-6; TRBD1 is a possible D gene (6 bases). Germline values: CDR1 SGHTA, CDR2 FQGTGA. Trimming left V 0 bases short and J 5 bases short, with 20 bases between. The CDR3 has 19 residues.

This clonotype has at least ten counts. This chain joins TRBV10-3 and TRBJ2-3; 9 bases line up with TRBD2. Looked up from germline, CDR1 is ENHRY and CDR2 is SYGVKD. The J segment lost 0 bases and the V segment lost 3 bases, leaving 7 bases of the junction unmatched. This CDR3 region has 17 residues. DNA for the CDR3: TGTGCCATCAGTGACCGCGCTAGCGGGGCTAGCACAGATACGCAGTATTTT. Protein: CAISDRASGASTDTQYF.

This clonotype has a count of ten or more. The rearrangement links TRBV20-1 to TRBJ2-7; 7 bases are a match to TRBD1. J was trimmed by 4 bases and V by 5 bases; bases with no gene match: 8. The CDR3 has 13 amino acids. The germline gives CDR1 DFQATT, CDR2 SNEGSKA (reference sequence). The CDR3 DNA reads TGCAGTGCTGATCGGGACAGCCTTTACGAGCAGTACTTC. Protein product: CSADRDSLYEQYF.

As concerns this clonotype: Being one base from a much bigger clone, this may be a read error. J is TRBJ2-3 and V is TRBV5-1; the D call may be TRBD1 or TRBD2 (5 bases each). The V end was cut by 4 bases, the J end by 0 bases, with 9 bases between. Germline loops: CDR1 SGHRS, CDR2 YFSETQ. The CDR3 sequence is 14 residues long. CDR3: CASSRDRSTDTQYF. The CDR3 coding sequence is TGCGCCAGCAGCAGGGACCGCAGCACAGATACGCAGTATTTT.

Notes on this clonotype: This may come from a read error, since a much larger clone is one base off. The V call is TRBV5-1, the J call TRBJ2-1; D is possibly TRBD1 or TRBD2 (6 bases each). The CDR3 totals 20 residues. The V gene's germline CDR1 is SGHRS and CDR2 YFSETQ. The CDR3 region is CASSLSQGRSRTGSYNEQLF. The CDR3 nucleotides read TGCGCCAGCAGCTTGTCGCAGGGGAGGTCGCGGACCGGCTCCTACAATGAGCAGCTCTTC. Full variable domain (missing parts from reference TRBV5-1 and TRBJ2-1): KAGVTQTPRYLIKTRGQQVTLSCSPISGHRSVSWYQQTPGQGLQFLFEYFSETQRNKGNFPGRFSGRQFSNSRSEMNVSTLELGDSALYLCASSLSQGRSRTGSYNEQLFGPGTRLTVL.